These 30 T cell receptor beta chains originate from one sample sequenced in a study of metastatic and nonmetastatic thyroid tumors. TCRdb called clones again from the PCR reads with MiXCR. The top ten hold 9% of the sample, which has tens of thousands of clones, 9% to 13% seen once. Treatment of any kind had been given to no patient before thyroid surgery. Sequencing was performed on blood. Receptors were obtained from a male donor with papillary thyroid cancer or a benign thyroid nodule (not recorded which). Some clones in this sample may be carry-over from other donors' samples.

The chain links TRBV27 to TRBJ2-1; 9 bases line up with TRBD2. With 7 bases clipped from V and 5 bases from J, the junction kept 9 bases outside the gene matches. The V gene's germline CDR1 is MNHEY and CDR2 SMNVEV (reference sequence). The CDR3 spans 15 residues. The CDR3 DNA reads as TGTGCCAGCACTCTTCCGGGACTAGCTAACAATGAGCAGTTCTTC. Translation gives CASTLPGLANNEQFF.

This clone was detected a few times. One base away lies a much larger clone, so this may be a sequencing read error. V usage is TRBV10-3 and J usage is TRBJ2-3; D remains unclear. This CDR3 is 14 amino acids long. The germline V and J ends were trimmed by 5 bases and 7 bases, with 16 bases remaining between them. The V gene's germline CDR1 is ENHRY and CDR2 SYGVKD. CDR3 residues: CAISISTNVNTQYF. DNA for the CDR3: TGTGCCATCAGTATCTCTACGAACGTCAATACGCAGTATTTT.

This clone was seen at least ten times. The chain couples TRBV7-2 to TRBJ1-3, with D perhaps matching TRBD1 (6 bases). V was shortened by 2 bases and J by 4 bases, with 15 bases between the two germline ends. The CDR3 is 16 amino acids. Germline V gene sequence: CDR1 SGHTA, CDR2 FQGNSA. The CDR3 here is CASSLSGHGRGNTIYF. In DNA, the CDR3 is TGTGCCAGCAGCTTATCGGGACACGGCCGCGGAAACACCATATATTTT.

The chain carries TRBV18 and TRBJ2-7; D may match TRBD1 or TRBD2 (6 bases each). V was cut by 8 bases and J by 2 bases, with 16 bases left in between. CDR3 length equals 14 residues. The V gene's germline CDR1 is KGHSH and CDR2 LQKENI. The CDR3 bases are TGTGCCAGCCCAGGAGGGGGTACAACCTACGAGCAGTACTTC. Protein: CASPGGGTTYEQYF.

The sample holds many counts of this clone. The chain is built from TRBV10-3 and TRBJ2-7, with a weak D call TRBD2 (6 bases). V gave up 4 bases and J gave up 3 bases, with 22 bases separating them. The CDR3 length is 17 residues. Germline assignment: CDR1 ENHRY and CDR2 SYGVKD. For the CDR3, the DNA is TGTGCCATCAGTGGGTCGGAGAGGGCGAGGGGAGGCTACGAGCAGTACTTC. Its translation: CAISGSERARGGYEQYF.

This clone was counted ten times or more. The junction and the germline gene differ at one end; a read error may be behind it. The chain couples TRBV7-2 to TRBJ2-7; 14 nucleotides agree with TRBD2. The CDR3 is made up of 14 amino acids. Germline-derived CDR1 and CDR2 are SGHTA and FQGNSA. The CDR3 bases are TGTGCCAGCAGCACCCTTACCGGACTAGCGGGAGGAGCCTTC. Protein sequence: CASSTLTGLAGGAF.

This clone was recorded many times. The chain has TRBV5-6 and TRBJ2-7; 8 nucleotides match TRBD2. Germline V lookup: CDR1 SGHDT, CDR2 YYEEEE. The length of the CDR3 is 16 residues. J gave up 4 bases and V 0 bases, and 9 bases lay outside the gene matches. The CDR3 sequence: CASSLDRKRGWYEQYF. CDR3 in DNA: TGTGCCAGCAGCTTGGACCGCAAGCGGGGGTGGTACGAGCAGTACTTC.

The chain carries TRBV7-2 and TRBJ2-2; tentative D call: TRBD2 (6 bases). V was cut by 2 bases and J by 6 bases, with 7 bases left in between. This CDR3 is 13 amino acids long. The germline V gene has CDR1 SGHTA and CDR2 FQGNSA. This CDR3 is CASSLLASGELFF. The CDR3 region has the DNA TGTGCCAGCAGCTTACTAGCGTCCGGGGAGCTGTTTTTT.

The table lists this clone with a few counts. This chain links TRBV5-4 with TRBJ2-3; D gene unclear. The CDR3 sequence is 13 residues long. Germline values: CDR1 SGHNT, CDR2 YYREEE (reference sequence). Trimming left V 6 bases short and J 0 bases short, with 8 bases between. The CDR3 loop reads CASTTPSTDTQYF. The CDR3 bases are TGTGCCAGCACGACACCCAGCACAGATACGCAGTATTTT.

The sample holds many counts of this clone. The chain employs TRBV20-1 and TRBJ1-5, with D perhaps matching TRBD1 (6 bases). This CDR3 region has 16 residues. CDR1 DFQATT and CDR2 SNEGSKA come from the germline V gene (reference sequence). The V and J ends lost 6 bases and 5 bases respectively, with 23 bases between them. This CDR3 reads CSARKGGAGTYQPQHF. CDR3 coding DNA: TGCAGTGCCAGGAAGGGGGGGGCAGGGACCTATCAGCCCCAGCATTTT.

This clone came up a few times. CDR3 DNA: TGTGCCAGCAGCCAGGGGTGGGCACAAGAAGAGCGGACCCAGTACTTC. Protein: CASSQGWAQEERTQYF. The chain combines TRBV14 with TRBJ2-5; no definite D call. CDR1 is SGHDN, CDR2 FVKESK, per germline. This CDR3 is built from 16 residues. Trimming took 3 bases from V and 7 from J, leaving 21 bases between them.

In DNA, the CDR3 is TGTGCCAGCAGTTCCCCGGGTTACGAGCAGTACTTC. This encodes CASSSPGYEQYF. The V and J genes are TRBV6-5 and TRBJ2-7; D gene uncertain. This CDR3 is 12 amino acids long. V was pared by 4 bases and J by 4 bases, with 8 bases between. Germline V gives CDR1 MNHEY, CDR2 SVGAGI.

This sequence joins TRBV20-1 and TRBJ2-7, with 7 nucleotides matching TRBD1. Unmatched junction bases numbered 13, after V lost 6 bases and J lost 2 bases. The length of the CDR3 is 15 residues. CDR1 is DFQATT, CDR2 SNEGSKA, per germline (reference sequence). This CDR3 is CSANILGGRAYEQYF. CDR3 nucleotide sequence: TGCAGTGCCAACATCCTAGGGGGCAGAGCCTACGAGCAGTACTTC.

This clone was counted many times. The chain has TRBV7-3 and TRBJ2-7, with 8 bases identical to TRBD1. The CDR3 consists of 14 residues. Germline values: CDR1 SGHTA, CDR2 FQGTGA. V shed 4 bases and J 6 bases; nucleotides not matched to a gene: 8. The CDR3: CASSSTDRAGEQYF. The CDR3, as DNA: TGTGCCAGCAGCTCGACGGACAGGGCGGGCGAGCAGTACTTC.

This clone was seen only a few times. The DNA for the CDR3 is TGTGCCAGCAGTTCAGTGGGATGCTACACCTTC. Encoded protein: CASSSVGCYTF. This rearrangement joins TRBV27 to TRBJ1-2; D is unclear. Germline CDR1 reads MNHEY; CDR2 reads SMNVEV (reference sequence). There are 11 residues in the CDR3. Trimming took 4 bases from V and 9 from J, leaving 9 bases between them.

In its sample, this clone was seen many times. The chain combines TRBV27 with TRBJ1-6; TRBD1 aligns across 8 bases. CDR3 length: 18 residues. V was clipped by 2 bases and J by 1 base; unmatched bases: 7. Germline V gene sequence: CDR1 MNHEY, CDR2 SMNVEV (reference sequence). CDR3 protein: CASSLSGQGSSYNSPLHF. Here the CDR3 DNA reads TGTGCCAGCAGTTTAAGCGGACAGGGAAGTTCCTATAATTCACCCCTCCACTTT.

This clone is deemed medium-sized. The chain is built from TRBV6-2 or TRBV6-3 and TRBJ1-5; 11 positions match TRBD1. V was pared by 6 bases and J by 2 bases, with 6 bases of the junction left unmatched. The germline gives CDR1 MNHEY, CDR2 SVGEGT. The CDR3 runs 16 residues. The CDR3 region has the DNA TGTGCCAGCAGGGACCGGACAGGGGGCGGCAATCAGCCCCAGCATTTT. As protein: CASRDRTGGGNQPQHF.

Only a few counts were recorded for this clone. A much bigger clone sits one base away, suggesting this may be a read error. The rearrangement uses TRBV28 and TRBJ2-4; tentative D call: TRBD1 (5 bases). The CDR3 runs 15 residues. Germline V gives CDR1 MDHEN, CDR2 SYDVKM. CDR3: CASSSLRVTKNIQYF. The CDR3 nucleotides are TGTGCCAGCAGTTCCCTCAGGGTCACCAAGAACATTCAGTACTTC.

The chain combines TRBV11-2 with TRBJ2-7; 11 bases match TRBD2. This CDR3 region has 14 residues. Trimming removed 6 bases from V and 4 bases from J; junction bases left unmatched: 5. Germline values: CDR1 SGHAT, CDR2 FQNNGV. The DNA for the CDR3 is TGTGCCAGCAGGCCCGGGACTAGCGGATACGAGCAGTACTTC. It yields the protein CASRPGTSGYEQYF.

This clone has at least ten counts. CDR3 sequence: CASSYSGDEQFF. The CDR3 nucleotides read TGTGCCAGCAGTTACTCCGGAGATGAGCAGTTCTTC. The chain recombines TRBV6-5 with TRBJ2-1, with D hard to call. Germline V gene sequence: CDR1 MNHEY, CDR2 SVGAGI. The CDR3 sequence is 12 residues long. The germline V and J ends were trimmed by 0 bases and 8 bases, with 5 bases remaining between them.

This clone was observed at least ten times. This sequence joins TRBV12-3 or TRBV12-4 and TRBJ2-1, with TRBD2 identical over 7 bases. V shed 3 bases, J shed 6 bases, and the junction held 2 bases outside the gene matches. CDR3 size: 13 residues. CDR3 coding DNA: TGTGCCAGCAGTTTGGGCGGGAGCAATGAGCAGTTCTTC. Amino acids: CASSLGGSNEQFF.

This clone is a singleton in its sample. A single base separates this from a much larger clone, so it may be a read error. J is TRBJ2-2 and V is TRBV15, with 7 positions matching TRBD2. In germline, CDR1 is LNHNV, CDR2 YYDKDF (reference sequence). Trimming cost V 6 bases and J 3 bases; bases outside gene matches: 16. CDR3 size: 18 residues. CDR3 sequence reads: CATRRGLAVVRDTGELFF. The DNA for the CDR3 is TGTGCCACCAGGAGGGGTCTAGCGGTAGTACGGGACACCGGGGAGCTGTTTTTT.

This clone was seen ten or more times. The chain has TRBV20-1 and TRBJ2-7; no clear D gene. CDR1 DFQATT and CDR2 SNEGSKA come from the germline V gene (reference sequence). The ends were cut back, 3 bases at V and 2 bases at J, with 14 bases in the middle. CDR3 length: 14 amino acids. The CDR3: CSARLDPPAYEQYF. CDR3 coding DNA: TGCAGTGCTAGGTTAGACCCTCCGGCCTACGAGCAGTACTTC.

This clone occurred a few times. V gene TRBV4-3 combines with J gene TRBJ2-1; D assignment may be TRBD1 or TRBD2 (5 bases each). The V gene's germline CDR1 is LGHNA and CDR2 YSLEER. The germline V and J ends were trimmed by 6 bases and 6 bases, with 18 bases remaining between them. The CDR3 is 15 residues long. This CDR3 reads CASSLGRAWFNEQFF. The DNA of the CDR3 is TGCGCCAGCAGTCTGGGGCGGGCCTGGTTCAATGAGCAGTTCTTC.

The table lists this clone with many counts. This CDR3 is CASNLDRSTDTQYF. CDR3 bases: TGTGCCAGCAATCTGGACAGGAGCACAGATACGCAGTATTTT. The chain is built from TRBV6-2 or TRBV6-3 and TRBJ2-3; TRBD1 aligns across 7 bases. V lost 7 bases and J lost 0; bases outside the gene matches: 4. The CDR3 has 14 amino acids. CDR1 is MNHEY and CDR2 is SVGEGT in the germline V gene.

This clone was detected many times. The chain combines TRBV20-1 with TRBJ1-1; D is unresolved. Trimming removed 0 bases at V and 1 base at J, with 18 bases between. The CDR3 covers 17 residues. Germline-derived CDR1 and CDR2 are DFQATT and SNEGSKA (reference sequence). The CDR3 DNA reads as TGCAGTGCTAGAGATCATCGCGGAATTCCCCAGAACACTGAAGCTTTCTTT. It yields the protein CSARDHRGIPQNTEAFF.

J is TRBJ2-1 and V is TRBV3-1; 12 positions match TRBD1. The germline V gene encodes CDR1 LGHDT and CDR2 YNNKEL (reference sequence). CDR3 size: 15 residues. V trimming: 7 bases; J trimming: 4 bases; junction bases outside the gene matches: 5. The CDR3 loop reads CASKRDRGLYNEQFF. The CDR3 DNA sequence: TGTGCCAGCAAGAGGGACAGGGGGCTGTACAATGAGCAGTTCTTC.

This clone has ten or more counts. The CDR3 bases are TGTGCCAGCAGTCCAGGGACCTATAGCAATCAGCCCCAGCATTTT. It yields the protein CASSPGTYSNQPQHF. The rearrangement uses TRBV6-2 or TRBV6-3 and TRBJ1-5; tentatively, D is TRBD1 (5 bases). The CDR3 totals 15 residues. The V end lost 5 bases, the J end lost 0 bases, and 11 bases lay between the germline ends. Germline lookup yields CDR1 MNHEY and CDR2 SVGEGT.

This clone was counted at least ten times. At one boundary the junction diverges from the germline segment, which might be a read error. The chain recombines TRBV7-7 with TRBJ2-2; 8 positions agree with TRBD2. The CDR3 is 15 amino acids. In germline, CDR1 is SSHAT, CDR2 FNYEAQ (reference sequence). CDR3 bases: TGTGCTAGCAGCCGCCGGCCTAGCGGGACCGGGGAGCTGTTTTTT. This gives the protein CASSRRPSGTGELFF. Together with reference TRBV7-7 and TRBJ2-2, the CDR3 gives the full variable domain: GAGVSQSPRYKVTKRGQDVTLRCDPISSHATLYWYQQALGQGPEFLTYFNYEAQPDKSGLPSDRFSAERPEGSISTLTIQRTEQRDSAMYRCASSRRPSGTGELFFGEGSRLTVL.

V and J are TRBV27 and TRBJ1-6; D remains unclear. The CDR3 runs 14 residues. The V gene lost 6 bases and the J gene lost 7 bases, with 13 bases spanning the gap. Germline CDR1 MNHEY, CDR2 SMNVEV (reference sequence). The DNA for the CDR3 is TGTGCCAGCAGGCCCCGATCGGCGAATTCACCCCTCCACTTT. Its translation is CASRPRSANSPLHF.